The clone carrying this T cell receptor beta chain was seen ten or more times. Its cognate antigen is unknown. TCR beta libraries were built with iRepertoire HTBI primers and Arm-PCR of CDR3 regions. TCRdb redid the calling of the multiplex PCR reads with MiXCR, one entry per CDR3 protein. The table has 300,000 to 350,000 distinct CDR3 sequences, about 20% seen once. These data come from a study of regulatory T cells in long-lasting Graves disease. Study information: Treatment with antithyroid drugs for over 5 years, together with positive TSH receptor antibodies, meant persistent Graves' disease. General study points: Among persistent patients, a larger number of public clonotypes were shared (about 2,800) than among newly diagnosed patients (approximately 970).

Time point reported: persistent/refractory GD, antithyroid drugs over 5 years with positive TRAb. Scientists built the TCR library using RNA that was extracted from PBMCs. The patients included were those that came from an endocrinology department in Xi'an, China. The sequence came from a female donor with Graves disease. The sample consisted of peripheral blood mononuclear cells (PBMCs), taken when the disease was refractory, from a patient treated with antithyroid drugs.

CDR3: CASSSAGPGELFF. The CDR3 nucleotides read TGTGCCAGCAGTTCGGCGGGGCCCGGGGAGCTGTTTTTT. The V and J genes are TRBV2 and TRBJ2-2, with D possibly matching TRBD2 (6 bases). The CDR3 is 13 residues long. The germline V gene has CDR1 SNHLY and CDR2 FYNNEI. V lost 5 bases, J lost 6 bases, and 10 bases lay in between.